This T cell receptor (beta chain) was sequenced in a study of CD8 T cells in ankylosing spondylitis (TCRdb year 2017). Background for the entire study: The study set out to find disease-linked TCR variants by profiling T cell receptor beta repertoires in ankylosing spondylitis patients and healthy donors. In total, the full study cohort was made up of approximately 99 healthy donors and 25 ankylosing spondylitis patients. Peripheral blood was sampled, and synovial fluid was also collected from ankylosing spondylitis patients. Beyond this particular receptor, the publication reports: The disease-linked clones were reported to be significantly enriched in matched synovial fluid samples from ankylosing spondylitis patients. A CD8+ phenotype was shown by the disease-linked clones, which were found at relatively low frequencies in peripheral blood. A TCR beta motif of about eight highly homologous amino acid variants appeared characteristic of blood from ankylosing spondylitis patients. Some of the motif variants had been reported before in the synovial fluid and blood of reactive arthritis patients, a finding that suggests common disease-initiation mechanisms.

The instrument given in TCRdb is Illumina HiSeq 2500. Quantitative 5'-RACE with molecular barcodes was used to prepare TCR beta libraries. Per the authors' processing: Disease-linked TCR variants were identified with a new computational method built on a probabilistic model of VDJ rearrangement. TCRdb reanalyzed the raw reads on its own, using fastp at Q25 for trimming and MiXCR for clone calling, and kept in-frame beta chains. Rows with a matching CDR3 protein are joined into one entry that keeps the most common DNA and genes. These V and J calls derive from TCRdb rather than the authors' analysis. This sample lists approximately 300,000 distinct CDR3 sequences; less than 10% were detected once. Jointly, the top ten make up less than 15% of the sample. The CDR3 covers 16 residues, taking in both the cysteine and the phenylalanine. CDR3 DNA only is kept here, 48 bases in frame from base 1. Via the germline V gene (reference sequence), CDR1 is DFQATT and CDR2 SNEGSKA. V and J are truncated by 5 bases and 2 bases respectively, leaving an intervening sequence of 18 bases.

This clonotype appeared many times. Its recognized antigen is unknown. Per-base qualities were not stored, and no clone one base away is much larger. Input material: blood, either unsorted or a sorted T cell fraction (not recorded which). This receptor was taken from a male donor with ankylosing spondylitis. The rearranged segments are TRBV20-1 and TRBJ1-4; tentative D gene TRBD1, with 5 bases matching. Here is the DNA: TGCAGTGCTGACTCAACCGGGACGGCCACTAATGAAAAACTGTTTTTT. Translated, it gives CSADSTGTATNEKLFF.